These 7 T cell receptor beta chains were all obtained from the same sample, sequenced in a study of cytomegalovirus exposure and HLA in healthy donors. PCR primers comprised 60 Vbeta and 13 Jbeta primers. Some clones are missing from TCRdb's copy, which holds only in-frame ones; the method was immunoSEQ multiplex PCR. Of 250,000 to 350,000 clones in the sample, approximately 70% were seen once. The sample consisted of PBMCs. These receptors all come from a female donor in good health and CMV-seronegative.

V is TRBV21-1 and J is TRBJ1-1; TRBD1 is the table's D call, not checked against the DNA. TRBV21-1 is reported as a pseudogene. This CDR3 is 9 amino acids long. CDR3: CASSRRTDF. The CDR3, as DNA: TGTGCCAGCAGCAGACGGACAGACTTT.

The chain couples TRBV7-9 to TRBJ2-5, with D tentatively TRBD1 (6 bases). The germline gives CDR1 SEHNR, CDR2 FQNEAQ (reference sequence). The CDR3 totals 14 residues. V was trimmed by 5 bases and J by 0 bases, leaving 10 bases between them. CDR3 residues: CASSPWTDQETQYF. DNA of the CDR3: TGTGCCAGCAGCCCATGGACAGACCAAGAGACCCAGTACTTC.

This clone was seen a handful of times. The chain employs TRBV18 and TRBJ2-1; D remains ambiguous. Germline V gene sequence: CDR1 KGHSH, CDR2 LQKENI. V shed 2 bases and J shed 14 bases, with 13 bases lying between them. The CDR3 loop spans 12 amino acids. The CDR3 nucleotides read TGTGCCAGCTCACCAAGTTTTCCTATGAAGTTCTTC. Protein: CASSPSFPMKFF.

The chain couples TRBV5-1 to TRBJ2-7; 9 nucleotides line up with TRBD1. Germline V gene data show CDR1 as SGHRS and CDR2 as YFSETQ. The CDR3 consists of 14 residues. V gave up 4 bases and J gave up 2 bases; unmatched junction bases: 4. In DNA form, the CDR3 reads TGCGCCAGCAGCGGGGACAGGGAGCCCTACGAGCAGTACTTC. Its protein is CASSGDREPYEQYF.

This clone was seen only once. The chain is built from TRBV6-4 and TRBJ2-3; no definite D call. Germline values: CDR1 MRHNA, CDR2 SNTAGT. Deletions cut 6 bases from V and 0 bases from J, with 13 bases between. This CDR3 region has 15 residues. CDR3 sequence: CASSAPYTSTDTQYF. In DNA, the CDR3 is TGTGCCAGCAGCGCCCCCTATACTAGCACAGATACGCAGTATTTT.

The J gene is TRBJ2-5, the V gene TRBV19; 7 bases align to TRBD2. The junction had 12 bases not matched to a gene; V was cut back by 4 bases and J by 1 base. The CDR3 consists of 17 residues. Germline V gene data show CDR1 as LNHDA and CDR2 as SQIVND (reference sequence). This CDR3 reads CASSRLGLTSVQETQYF. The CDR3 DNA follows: TGTGCCAGTAGTAGATTAGGGTTAACTAGCGTCCAAGAGACCCAGTACTTC. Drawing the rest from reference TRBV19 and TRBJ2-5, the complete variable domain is DGGITQSPKYLFRKEGQNVTLSCEQNLNHDAMYWYRQDPGQGLRLIYYSQIVNDFQKGDIAEGYSVSREKKESFPLTVTSAQKNPTAFYLCASSRLGLTSVQETQYFGPGTRLLVL.

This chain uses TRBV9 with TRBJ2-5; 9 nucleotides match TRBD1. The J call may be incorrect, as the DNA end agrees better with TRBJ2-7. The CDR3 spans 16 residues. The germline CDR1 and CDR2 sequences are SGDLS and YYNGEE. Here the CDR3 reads CASSAGTGGKAYEQYF. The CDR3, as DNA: TGTGCCAGCAGCGCAGGCACAGGGGGCAAGGCCTACGAGCAGTACTTC.